Following are 30 T cell receptor beta chains from one sample sequenced in a study of naive and memory T cell subsets. Both TRBC1 and TRBC2 were covered by a beta constant-region primer of two equimolar oligonucleotides. The ligated cDNA underwent four PCR rounds using SP2 and nested alpha and beta constant-region primers. MiXCR, applied by TCRdb to the UMI-ligation and nested PCR reads, yields one record per CDR3 protein. The sample includes some 15,000 distinct CDR3 sequences, around 8.2% of them seen just once. Sequencing was carried out using central memory CD8+ T cells from blood. The receptor source for this set is a human donor in good health.

The chain links TRBV19 to TRBJ2-1; D may correspond to TRBD1 or TRBD2 (6 bases each). Trimming removed 3 bases at V and 8 bases at J, with 11 bases between. The germline CDR1 and CDR2 sequences are LNHDA and SQIVND (reference sequence). CDR3 length: 13 residues. CDR3 loop: CASSIGGGDEQFF. CDR3 DNA sequence: TGTGCCAGTAGTATTGGGGGCGGGGATGAGCAGTTCTTC.

This chain uses TRBV6-2 or TRBV6-3 with TRBJ2-1; TRBD2 agrees at 11 bases. With 4 bases clipped from V and 8 bases from J, the junction kept 7 bases outside the gene matches. From germline, CDR1 is MNHEY and CDR2 SVGEGT. The CDR3 has 15 residues. The CDR3 loop is CASSSLLAGVDEQFF. In nucleotides, the CDR3 is TGTGCCAGCAGTTCGTTACTAGCGGGAGTGGATGAGCAGTTCTTC.

The J gene is TRBJ2-3, the V gene TRBV6-1, with 8 bases fitting TRBD1. The V segment lost 2 bases and the J segment 2 bases; nucleotides outside the gene matches: 15. The CDR3 loop spans 19 amino acids. Germline V gene data show CDR1 as MNHNS and CDR2 as SASEGT. The CDR3 sequence: CASSEKAGGAGGSTDTQYF. For the CDR3, the DNA is TGTGCCAGCAGTGAAAAGGCGGGTGGGGCAGGGGGCTCCACAGATACGCAGTATTTT.

This clonotype was seen more than once but under ten times. This rearrangement joins TRBV5-5 to TRBJ2-1; D possibly corresponds to TRBD2 (6 bases). The V and J ends lost 4 bases and 6 bases respectively, with 11 bases between them. Looked up from germline, CDR1 is SGHKS and CDR2 is YYEKEE (reference sequence). This CDR3 contains 13 residues. The CDR3 nucleotides read TGTGCCAGCAGCGGAGGGACGACCAATGAGCAGTTCTTC. Translation gives CASSGGTTNEQFF.

This clonotype qualifies as medium-sized. A much more abundant neighbour one base away suggests this may be a read error. V and J are TRBV7-9 and TRBJ1-4, with 7 nucleotides matching TRBD1. The ends lost 11 bases at V and 8 bases at J; junction bases unmatched: 11. Per the germline V gene, CDR1 is SEHNR and CDR2 is FQNEAQ (reference sequence). There are 13 residues in the CDR3. CDR3 sequence reads: CAGQGGSEEKLFF. In DNA, the CDR3 is TGTGCCGGCCAGGGGGGGTCGGAAGAAAAACTGTTTTTT.

This clonotype is judged medium-sized. The rearrangement links TRBV6-2 or TRBV6-3 to TRBJ2-1; D is uncertain. V was cut by 4 bases and J by 6 bases, with 10 bases left in between. Germline V gene lookup returns CDR1 MNHEY and CDR2 SVGEGT. This CDR3 is built from 13 residues. The DNA for the CDR3 is TGTGCCAGCAGTTCGCAGGAAAGCAATGAGCAGTTCTTC. As protein: CASSSQESNEQFF.

This clonotype was detected ten times or more. This chain connects TRBV28 to TRBJ1-1; D gene ambiguous. The CDR3 totals 13 residues. The germline CDR1 and CDR2 sequences are MDHEN and SYDVKM. The V gene lost 8 bases and the J gene lost 1 base, with 11 bases spanning the gap. The CDR3 nucleotides read TGTGCCAGCGCCCATAGTCCGAACACTGAAGCTTTCTTT. The encoded protein is CASAHSPNTEAFF.

V and J are TRBV7-6 and TRBJ2-1, with 8 bases identical to TRBD2. The CDR3 sequence is 16 residues long. V lost 4 bases and J lost 3; bases outside the gene matches: 8. The germline CDR1 and CDR2 sequences are SGHVS and FNYEAQ. CDR3 region: CASSWPSGRSYNEQFF. DNA of the CDR3: TGTGCCAGCAGCTGGCCTAGCGGGCGTAGCTACAATGAGCAGTTCTTC.

This clonotype is medium-sized. The V gene is TRBV12-3 or TRBV12-4, the J gene TRBJ1-5; weak D call: TRBD1 (5 bases). The CDR3 loop spans 15 amino acids. V gave up 3 bases and J gave up 5 bases, with 14 bases separating them. Here the CDR3 reads CASSFEGDRDQPQHF. In DNA, the CDR3 is TGTGCCAGCAGTTTTGAAGGGGATCGGGATCAGCCCCAGCATTTT.

By its share, this clonotype is medium-sized. This chain uses TRBV4-1 with TRBJ2-7; 9 nucleotides agree with TRBD2. The CDR3 loop spans 15 amino acids. Germline V gene sequence: CDR1 MGHRA, CDR2 YSYEKL. V dropped 4 bases and J dropped 4; count of bases not matched to a gene: 8. The CDR3 here is CASSPVAGVSYEQYF. The CDR3 DNA follows: TGCGCCAGCAGCCCGGTAGCGGGAGTTTCGTACGAGCAGTACTTC.

The chain has TRBV20-1 and TRBJ2-7, with 9 bases that match TRBD1. Germline V lookup: CDR1 DFQATT, CDR2 SNEGSKA (reference sequence). The ends lost 0 bases at V and 3 bases at J; junction bases unmatched: 6. CDR3 size: 15 residues. The chain's CDR3 is CSARDVGTGIYEQYF. The CDR3 DNA reads as TGCAGTGCTAGAGATGTCGGGACAGGGATCTACGAGCAGTACTTC.

The chain uses TRBV7-6 and TRBJ2-3; D is unresolved. The germline V gene has CDR1 SGHVS and CDR2 FNYEAQ. V gave up 0 bases and J gave up 0 bases, with 7 bases separating them. The CDR3 loop spans 15 amino acids. CDR3 loop: CASSLAPSSTDTQYF. CDR3 sequence (DNA): TGTGCCAGCAGCTTAGCCCCTTCTAGCACAGATACGCAGTATTTT.

This clonotype was observed a few times. The genes are TRBV15 and TRBJ2-5, with D tentatively TRBD1 or TRBD2 (5 bases each). Germline CDR1 LNHNV, CDR2 YYDKDF (reference sequence). The ends were cut back, 4 bases at V and 2 bases at J, with 14 bases in the middle. The CDR3 has 15 amino acids. This chain's CDR3 is CATSTWLGEQETQYF. The CDR3 coding sequence is TGTGCCACCAGCACCTGGTTGGGGGAACAAGAGACCCAGTACTTC.

This clonotype qualifies as medium-sized. The rearrangement joins TRBV7-9 to TRBJ2-3; TRBD2 matches 9 bases. Germline values: CDR1 SEHNR, CDR2 FQNEAQ (reference sequence). J was trimmed by 4 bases and V by 5 bases; bases with no gene match: 7. The CDR3 extends over 15 amino acids. CDR3 DNA: TGTGCCAGCAGCCCCCGCGGGGGGGAGGCAGATACGCAGTATTTT. Amino acids: CASSPRGGEADTQYF.

The J gene is TRBJ2-7, the V gene TRBV20-1; TRBD2 matches 7 bases. The ends lost 5 bases at V and 3 bases at J; junction bases unmatched: 7. This CDR3 is 13 amino acids long. From germline, CDR1 is DFQATT and CDR2 SNEGSKA (reference sequence). The CDR3 sequence: CSAQGLPGYEQYF. The DNA for the CDR3 is TGCAGTGCTCAGGGACTACCGGGCTACGAGCAGTACTTC.

In its sample, this clonotype was seen many times. The chain uses TRBV28 and TRBJ2-3, with 8 bases aligning to TRBD2. The V gene's germline CDR1 is MDHEN and CDR2 SYDVKM. The CDR3 loop spans 15 amino acids. J was trimmed by 2 bases and V by 5 bases; bases with no gene match: 6. Written as DNA, the CDR3 is TGTGCCAGCAGTCCGCGGGGGGCCGCCACAGATACGCAGTATTTT. Protein: CASSPRGAATDTQYF.

This clonotype was detected ten times or more. V usage is TRBV5-5 and J usage is TRBJ2-1; D ambiguous. The CDR3 consists of 14 residues. Germline loops: CDR1 SGHKS, CDR2 YYEKEE (reference sequence). V lost 2 bases to trimming and J lost 4 bases, with 10 bases between them. The chain's CDR3 is CASSFSARYNEQFF. In nucleotides, the CDR3 is TGTGCCAGCAGCTTCTCCGCCCGATACAATGAGCAGTTCTTC.

This clonotype appeared many times. V gene TRBV9 combines with J gene TRBJ2-1; 14 bases are a match to TRBD2. The CDR3 extends over 15 amino acids. V dropped 3 bases and J dropped 9; count of bases not matched to a gene: 5. The germline V gene encodes CDR1 SGDLS and CDR2 YYNGEE. CDR3 loop: CASSASGTSGSEQFF. CDR3 in DNA: TGTGCCAGCAGCGCCAGCGGGACTAGCGGGAGTGAGCAGTTCTTC.

This clonotype came up many times. This sequence joins TRBV6-6 and TRBJ1-2, with D uncertain. Germline CDR1 MNHNY, CDR2 SVGAGI (reference sequence). The CDR3 covers 12 residues. The germline V and J ends were trimmed by 1 base and 5 bases, with 5 bases remaining between them. CDR3 nucleotide sequence: TGTGCCAGCAGTTACTGGAGTTATGGCTACACCTTC. Protein product: CASSYWSYGYTF.

This clonotype was counted many times. V and J are TRBV5-1 and TRBJ2-5; the match to TRBD1 covers 7 bases. J lost 5 bases, V lost 4 bases, and 8 bases had no gene match. There are 14 residues in the CDR3. Germline CDR1 SGHRS, CDR2 YFSETQ. The CDR3 bases are TGCGCCAGCAGCCGAGGGGGCACCGGCGAGACCCAGTACTTC. Encoded protein: CASSRGGTGETQYF.

The rearrangement uses TRBV4-3 and TRBJ1-1; 7 bases fit TRBD1. This CDR3 has 15 residues. V was clipped by 0 bases and J by 0 bases; unmatched bases: 1. In germline, CDR1 is LGHNA, CDR2 YSLEER. CDR3 in amino acids: CASSQERGLNTEAFF. CDR3 sequence (DNA): TGCGCCAGCAGCCAAGAAAGGGGGCTGAACACTGAAGCTTTCTTT.

This clonotype was detected ten times or more. The chain couples TRBV6-2 or TRBV6-3 to TRBJ2-7; TRBD2 is a possible D gene (5 bases). The V end lost 6 bases, the J end lost 6 bases, and 18 bases lay between the germline ends. CDR3 length: 14 amino acids. Germline V lookup: CDR1 MNHEY, CDR2 SVGEGT. CDR3 loop: CASSPAEEVVEQYF. The DNA for the CDR3 is TGTGCCAGCAGCCCCGCGGAGGAGGTGGTCGAGCAGTACTTC.

This rearrangement joins TRBV20-1 to TRBJ2-1, with 9 bases that match TRBD2. The length of the CDR3 is 13 residues. J gave up 6 bases and V 5 bases, and 5 bases lay outside the gene matches. Per the germline V gene, CDR1 is DFQATT and CDR2 is SNEGSKA (reference sequence). The CDR3 DNA sequence: TGCAGTGCTCCCGGGACTAGCATCAATGAGCAGTTCTTC. Amino acids: CSAPGTSINEQFF.

This clonotype was recorded many times. The chain links TRBV4-2 to TRBJ2-6, with D unclear. The V end lost 1 base, the J end lost 1 base, and 8 bases lay between the germline ends. This CDR3 is 16 amino acids long. Germline V gives CDR1 LGHNA, CDR2 YNFKEQ. DNA for the CDR3: TGTGCCAGCAGCCAAGCTGGGTCGTCTGGGGCCAACGTCCTGACTTTC. Amino acid sequence: CASSQAGSSGANVLTF.

This clonotype was detected ten times or more. The V and J genes are TRBV20-1 and TRBJ2-7; 8 bases match TRBD1. Germline CDR1 reads DFQATT; CDR2 reads SNEGSKA (reference sequence). The length of the CDR3 is 18 residues. V gave up 0 bases and J gave up 0 bases; unmatched junction bases: 13. CDR3: CSARDPGQGAQSSYEQYF. CDR3 in DNA: TGCAGTGCTAGAGATCCTGGGCAGGGGGCACAGAGCTCCTACGAGCAGTACTTC.

This clonotype was observed at least ten times. V is TRBV20-1 and J is TRBJ2-3; D remains ambiguous. Trimming removed 1 base at V and 6 bases at J, with 8 bases between. The CDR3 is made up of 12 amino acids. Germline lookup yields CDR1 DFQATT and CDR2 SNEGSKA (reference sequence). The CDR3 DNA follows: TGCAGTGCTAGAGGAGGTTGGGATACGCAGTATTTT. It yields the protein CSARGGWDTQYF.

This clonotype was observed many times. This chain connects TRBV30 to TRBJ2-7, with 7 bases matching TRBD1. The trim removed 5 bases at V and 0 bases at J, leaving 4 bases unmatched. The length of the CDR3 is 13 residues. Looked up from germline, CDR1 is GTSNPN and CDR2 is SVGIG (reference sequence). CDR3 sequence: CAWGQDYSYEQYF. DNA of the CDR3: TGTGCCTGGGGACAGGATTACTCCTACGAGCAGTACTTC.

V is TRBV6-2 or TRBV6-3 and J is TRBJ2-6; D is ambiguous. CDR3 length: 15 amino acids. The germline CDR1 and CDR2 sequences are MNHEY and SVGEGT. V lost 8 bases and J lost 2, with 13 bases in between. CDR3 nucleotide sequence: TGTGCCAGCCAGAGTCTAGTAGCTGGGGCCAACGTCCTGACTTTC. Its translation: CASQSLVAGANVLTF.

The rearrangement uses TRBV7-9 and TRBJ2-4; D is unclear. Germline V CDR1 and CDR2: SEHNR, FQNEAQ (reference sequence). The germline V and J ends were trimmed by 2 bases and 0 bases, with 11 bases remaining between them. The CDR3 is made up of 16 amino acids. The CDR3 protein is CASSLSSGLAKNIQYF. The CDR3 bases are TGTGCCAGCAGCTTATCTTCCGGGTTAGCCAAAAACATTCAGTACTTC.

This clonotype was seen many times. The chain uses TRBV7-9 and TRBJ2-1; a weak D match, TRBD1 (6 bases). The CDR3 covers 16 residues. CDR1 SEHNR and CDR2 FQNEAQ come from the germline V gene (reference sequence). V was pared by 4 bases and J by 3 bases, with 16 bases between. CDR3 DNA sequence: TGTGCCAGCAGCTCGCTAGGGACATCGGGCTACAATGAGCAGTTCTTC. Translation gives CASSSLGTSGYNEQFF.